The clone carrying this TCR beta chain was picked up one time. Its target is unknown. These data originate in a study of blood T cells in healthy people across ages. Whole-study results and caveats: The recorded TCR beta diversity per million T cells decreased in a roughly linear manner with age.

The authors drew about 10 milliliters of peripheral blood from each donor. This CDR3 has 15 amino acids. The germline V gene has CDR1 SGHRS and CDR2 YFSETQ. It was with a sample-barcoded 5' primer and a J-beta primer mix that a second PCR of about 6 to 12 cycles was run. A 12-random-nucleotide template-switch adaptor tagged each cDNA molecule. Individual samples furnished no less than 3 million CDR3-containing paired-end reads apiece. Via MiXCR, TCRdb re-called the 5' RACE reads, giving one row per CDR3 protein. The data contain over 1,300,000 distinct CDR3 sequences, 55% to 75% of them seen just once; the ten biggest clones take up about 6.7%.

Sequenced: blood. The V gene is TRBV5-1, the J gene TRBJ2-1, with 7 bases aligning to TRBD2. The better agreement between TRBJ2-7 and the DNA end casts doubt on the J call. This receptor was taken from a young man in good health. The CDR3 protein is CASSGGDESYNEQYF. In nucleotides, the CDR3 is TGCGCCAGCAGCGGGGGGGACGAGTCCTACAATGAGCAGTACTTC.